The 11 T cell receptor beta chains in this list originate from one sample, sequenced in a study of technical replicates of blood from a handful of donors. The data were produced by immunoSEQ multiplex PCR, yet TCRdb's version contains in-frame clones alone and is incomplete. The table has about 73,000 clones, roughly 93% seen once. Material for sequencing was T cells isolated from PBMCs. These receptors were taken from a human donor in good health.

The chain is built from TRBV28 and TRBJ1-4; perhaps TRBD1 as D (6 bases). Germline CDR1 and CDR2: MDHEN and SYDVKM. V lost 7 bases, J lost 7 bases, and 16 bases lay in between. The CDR3 spans 14 residues. CDR3 amino acids: CASTSRGLGEKLFF. CDR3 DNA: TGTGCCAGCACCTCCAGGGGCTTAGGTGAAAAACTGTTTTTT.

CDR3 loop: CASSLDERANTEAFF. The CDR3 DNA reads TGTGCCAGCAGCTTGGATGAGAGGGCGAACACTGAAGCTTTCTTT. The gene calls are TRBV5-6 and TRBJ1-1; D is unresolved. In germline, CDR1 is SGHDT, CDR2 YYEEEE. This CDR3 has 15 amino acids. Trimming took off 0 bases at V and 1 base at J, with 10 bases between the two ends.

The CDR3 loop is CASSPLGGRRDGYTF. In nucleotides, the CDR3 is TGCGCCAGCAGCCCCCTGGGAGGCCGGAGAGATGGCTACACCTTC. The V gene is TRBV4-1, the J gene TRBJ1-2; no reliable D call. The CDR3 length is 15 residues. Trimming pared 4 bases from V and 6 bases from J, leaving 18 bases between. The germline V gene encodes CDR1 MGHRA and CDR2 YSYEKL.

The rearrangement joins TRBV5-1 to TRBJ2-1, with 13 bases matching TRBD2. Unmatched junction bases numbered 7, after V lost 0 bases and J lost 13 bases. The CDR3 contains 15 residues. CDR1 SGHRS and CDR2 YFSETQ come from the germline V gene. The CDR3 DNA reads TGCGCCAGCAGCTTGGCACTAGCGGGAGGGATAGATCAGTTCTTC. Protein: CASSLALAGGIDQFF. Based on the CDR3 plus reference TRBV5-1 and TRBJ2-1, the full variable domain is KAGVTQTPRYLIKTRGQQVTLSCSPISGHRSVSWYQQTPGQGLQFLFEYFSETQRNKGNFPGRFSGRQFSNSRSEMNVSTLELGDSALYLCASSLALAGGIDQFFGPGTRLTVL.

The gene calls are TRBV2 and TRBJ2-7; D might be TRBD2 (6 bases). V lost 2 bases, J lost 7 bases, and 18 bases lay in between. Germline V lookup: CDR1 SNHLY, CDR2 FYNNEI. The CDR3 runs 15 residues. The CDR3 reads CASSEWSGGGGEQYF. The DNA of the CDR3 is TGTGCCAGCAGTGAATGGTCAGGCGGTGGGGGGGAGCAGTACTTC. Drawing the rest from reference TRBV2 and TRBJ2-7, the complete variable domain is EPEVTQTPSHQVTQMGQEVILRCVPISNHLYFYWYRQILGQKVEFLVSFYNNEISEKSEIFDDQFSVERPDGSNFTLKIRSTKLEDSAMYFCASSEWSGGGGEQYFGPGTRLTVT.

This chain links TRBV10-1 with TRBJ2-1; 10 bases are shared with TRBD1. The V segment lost 4 bases and the J segment 5 bases; nucleotides outside the gene matches: 8. Germline loops: CDR1 WNHNN, CDR2 SYGVQD (reference sequence). This CDR3 spans 16 amino acids. This chain's CDR3 is CASSGGGGTGDNEQFF. CDR3 in DNA: TGCGCCAGCAGTGGGGGGGGCGGGACAGGGGACAATGAGCAGTTCTTC.

The rearrangement joins TRBV9 to TRBJ2-5; the match to TRBD2 covers 12 bases. The CDR3 runs to 18 residues. The ends lost 4 bases at V and 1 base at J; junction bases unmatched: 11. Germline CDR1 and CDR2: SGDLS and YYNGEE. CDR3 protein: CASSPTLAGGMSQETQYF. CDR3 in DNA: TGTGCCAGCAGCCCAACGCTAGCGGGGGGGATGTCCCAAGAGACCCAGTACTTC.

The chain is built from TRBV7-9 and TRBJ1-4, with 8 positions matching TRBD1. Germline CDR1 reads SEHNR; CDR2 reads FQNEAQ (reference sequence). Trimming cost V 4 bases and J 7 bases; bases outside gene matches: 5. This CDR3 has 14 residues. The CDR3: CASSSDRDSEKLFF. In DNA, the CDR3 is TGTGCCAGCAGCTCGGACAGGGATTCTGAAAAACTGTTTTTT.

The CDR3 DNA sequence: TGTGCCACCTATTCACTAGCGGGAGTAAATGAGCAGTACTTC. Translated: CATYSLAGVNEQYF. V gene TRBV6-1 combines with J gene TRBJ2-7, with 11 nucleotides matching TRBD2. There are 14 residues in the CDR3. Germline lookup yields CDR1 MNHNS and CDR2 SASEGT. Trimming cost V 10 bases and J 7 bases; bases outside gene matches: 12.

This sequence joins TRBV7-2 and TRBJ2-1; no clear D gene. This CDR3 spans 13 amino acids. Germline V gene lookup returns CDR1 SGHTA and CDR2 FQGNSA. With 6 bases removed from V and 0 bases from J, the gap between germline ends came to 6 bases. The CDR3 spells CASSYNSYNEQFF. The DNA of the CDR3 is TGTGCCAGCAGTTACAACTCCTACAATGAGCAGTTCTTC.

This chain joins TRBV6-1 and TRBJ1-5; 11 bases are a match to TRBD1. Germline loops: CDR1 MNHNS, CDR2 SASEGT. The CDR3 extends over 13 amino acids. V was clipped by 8 bases and J by 7 bases; unmatched bases: 4. CDR3 sequence reads: CASGQGAGQPQHF. As DNA, the CDR3 is TGTGCCAGCGGACAGGGGGCCGGGCAGCCCCAGCATTTT.